A single sample gave rise to the 10 T cell receptor beta chains below, sequenced in a study of shared clonotypes between healthy human individuals. TCRdb keeps only in-frame clones here, not all; method: immunoSEQ multiplex PCR. The sample holds some 2,500,000 clones, over 85% seen once. The source material was naive CD4+ T cells from PBMCs. The sample's subset: CD45RA+ positively selected. The receptors originated from a man between 18 and 29 years old in good health. Some clones in this sample may be carry-over from other donors' samples.

The chain uses TRBV15 and TRBJ2-4; maybe TRBD1 (7 bases). This CDR3 comprises 18 residues. The germline V gene has CDR1 LNHNV and CDR2 YYDKDF (reference sequence). The V end was cut by 1 base, the J end by 0 bases, with 16 bases between. This CDR3 is CATSRAGQAGGAKNIQYF. The CDR3 nucleotides read TGTGCCACCAGCAGAGCAGGACAGGCCGGGGGAGCCAAAAACATTCAGTACTTC.

This chain links TRBV30 with TRBJ2-3, with D maybe TRBD2 (5 bases). Per germline, CDR1 GTSNPN and CDR2 SVGIG (reference sequence). The V gene lost 2 bases and the J gene lost 7 bases, with 16 bases spanning the gap. The CDR3 extends over 14 amino acids. The CDR3 loop reads CAWSTRLRVNTQYF. The CDR3 coding sequence is TGTGCCTGGAGTACTAGGCTGAGGGTAAATACGCAGTATTTT. The variable domain in full, completed from reference TRBV30 and TRBJ2-3, reads SQTIHQWPATLVQPVGSPLSLECTVEGTSNPNLYWYRQAAGRGLQLLFYSVGIGQISSEVPQNLSASRPQDRQFILSSKKLLLSDSGFYLCAWSTRLRVNTQYFGPGTRLTVL.

The CDR3 sequence: CASSPGPTDTQYF. The CDR3 nucleotides are TGTGCCAGCAGCCCTGGACCCACAGATACGCAGTATTTT. J is TRBJ2-3 and V is TRBV7-2; D gene unclear. CDR1 and CDR2 (germline): SGHTA, FQGNSA. Between the trimmed V and J ends, which lost 5 bases and 2 bases, there was a span of 8 bases. This CDR3 comprises 13 residues. The full variable domain, with the rest looked up from reference TRBV7-2 and TRBJ2-3, is GAGVSQSPSNKVTEKGKDVELRCDPISGHTALYWYRQSLGQGLEFLIYFQGNSAPDKSGLPSDRFSAERTGGSVSTLTIQRTQQEDSAVYLCASSPGPTDTQYFGPGTRLTVL.

This chain connects TRBV5-1 to TRBJ1-2; D remains unclear. Germline CDR1 is SGHRS and CDR2 is YFSETQ. V lost 4 bases and J 0 bases, leaving 10 bases between the germline ends. The CDR3 length is 14 residues. CDR3 DNA: TGCGCCAGCAGCCCCTCACCTACTAACTATGGCTACACCTTC. Its protein is CASSPSPTNYGYTF.

In nucleotides, the CDR3 is TGTGCCAGTACCGACAGGGGCTCCGAGACCCAGTACTTC. Amino acids: CASTDRGSETQYF. The rearrangement uses TRBV5-5 and TRBJ2-5, with TRBD1 matching 8 bases. The V gene's germline CDR1 is SGHKS and CDR2 YYEKEE (reference sequence). The V segment lost 8 bases and the J segment 5 bases; nucleotides outside the gene matches: 8. The CDR3 is 13 residues long.

This chain links TRBV5-5 with TRBJ2-1; D is ambiguous. This CDR3 has 16 residues. Deletions cut 0 bases from V and 7 bases from J, with 17 bases between. The germline CDR1 and CDR2 sequences are SGHKS and YYEKEE (reference sequence). The CDR3 nucleotides read TGTGCCAGCAGCTTGGCTCCGGGCTCGGGTCGGAATGAGCAGTTCTTC. It translates to CASSLAPGSGRNEQFF.

Only one count was recorded for this clone. The chain is built from TRBV6-1 and TRBJ1-3; a possible D gene is TRBD1 (6 bases). The CDR3 has 15 residues. The V end lost 8 bases, the J end lost 2 bases, and 16 bases lay between the germline ends. Per germline, CDR1 MNHNS and CDR2 SASEGT. CDR3 nucleotide sequence: TGTGCCAGCCCTTCCGAATCAGGGGCTGGAAACACCATATATTTT. Translation gives CASPSESGAGNTIYF.

The chain couples TRBV28 to TRBJ2-1; TRBD2 matches at 7 bases. The V gene end was trimmed by 4 bases and the J gene end by 8 bases; junction bases not matched to a gene: 8. The germline gives CDR1 MDHEN, CDR2 SYDVKM. This CDR3 spans 14 amino acids. The CDR3 region has the DNA TGTGCCAGCAGTTCCGCGGGGGTAAAGGATGAGCAGTTCTTC. It codes for CASSSAGVKDEQFF.

This clone was found a few times. This rearrangement joins TRBV9 to TRBJ1-2, with D perhaps matching TRBD1 (6 bases). V was clipped by 4 bases and J by 4 bases, with 14 bases between them. The CDR3 runs to 14 residues. Germline values: CDR1 SGDLS, CDR2 YYNGEE. CDR3 sequence reads: CASSLRQETYGYTF. The CDR3 region has the DNA TGTGCCAGCAGCCTAAGACAGGAGACCTATGGCTACACCTTC.

V usage is TRBV9 and J usage is TRBJ2-1; D is possibly TRBD1 or TRBD2 (6 bases each). Trimming shortened V by 3 bases and J by 5 bases, and 24 bases separated the two germline ends. The CDR3 is made up of 18 amino acids. The germline V gene encodes CDR1 SGDLS and CDR2 YYNGEE. DNA of the CDR3: TGTGCCAGCAGCGCTCCGCCTTCCCCACGGGGGCGTAACAATGAGCAGTTCTTC. This gives the protein CASSAPPSPRGRNNEQFF.